The sequence of this TCR beta chain was determined in a study of T cells after yellow fever vaccination. The CDR3 contains 12 residues. Germline assignment: CDR1 SGHTA and CDR2 FQGNSA. V lost 5 bases to trimming and J lost 7 bases, with 12 bases between them. TCRdb ran MiXCR on the 5' RACE reads and lists one entry per CDR3 protein. The sample shows 300,000 to 400,000 distinct CDR3 sequences, 9.5% to 15% of them seen only once. This clonotype came up a few times. The rearrangement uses TRBV7-2 and TRBJ2-7; D perhaps matches TRBD1 (6 bases). The TCR sequence derives from a man between 18 and 35 years old who received the YFV17D yellow fever vaccine. The sequencing here drew on CD4+ T cells sorted from PBMCs, taken 15 days after the yellow fever booster vaccination. In nucleotides, the CDR3 is TGTGCCAGCAGCGACAGGATAAGGGAGCAGTACTTC. Translation gives CASSDRIREQYF.